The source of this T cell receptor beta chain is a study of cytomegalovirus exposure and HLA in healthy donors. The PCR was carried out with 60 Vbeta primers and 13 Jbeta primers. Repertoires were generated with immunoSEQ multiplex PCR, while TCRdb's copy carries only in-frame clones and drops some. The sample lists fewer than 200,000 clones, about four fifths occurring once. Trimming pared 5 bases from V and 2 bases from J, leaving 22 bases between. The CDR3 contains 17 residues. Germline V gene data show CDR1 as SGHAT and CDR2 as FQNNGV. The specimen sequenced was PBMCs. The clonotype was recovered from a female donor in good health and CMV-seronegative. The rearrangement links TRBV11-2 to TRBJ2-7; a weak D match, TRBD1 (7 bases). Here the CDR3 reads CASSPTGIRAGTYEQYF. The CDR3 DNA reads TGTGCCAGCAGCCCGACAGGGATCCGTGCGGGAACCTACGAGCAGTACTTC.